A selection of T cell receptor beta chains follows, all from one sample in a study of cytomegalovirus exposure and HLA in healthy donors. TCRdb's copy holds only in-frame clones and misses some; the assay was immunoSEQ multiplex PCR. Here the sample spans fewer than 250,000 clones, around 75% being singletons. Specimen: PBMCs. These receptors all come from a woman aged 45 to 65 in good health and CMV-seronegative. Both conserved end residues are part of each CDR3. A D gene is named only where the DNA matches it firmly. Only some rows state a clone size, as once, few, many or a class for expanded clones.

d_gene	v_gene	j_gene	abundance	CDR3nt	CDR3aa
TRBD1	TRBV9	TRBJ1-5	.	TGTGCCAGCAGCTTAACAGGGGCCCGTCAGCCCCAGCATTTT	CASSLTGARQPQHF
.	TRBV5-5	TRBJ1-2	once	TGTGCCAGCAGCCGTACAGGTGACTATGGCTACACCTTC	CASSRTGDYGYTF
.	TRBV6-5	TRBJ1-1	few	TGTGCCAGCAATCGGGCAGGGGTCATCAACACTGAAGCTTTCTTT	CASNRAGVINTEAFF
.	TRBV7-9	TRBJ1-2	.	TGTGCCAGCAGCGTAACTTCAGGGGCCTGGGGCTACACCTTC	CASSVTSGAWGYTF
TRBD1	TRBV15	TRBJ2-7	.	TGTGCCACCAGCAGGGGTGGGACAGGGACGCGCGAGCAGTACTTC	CATSRGGTGTREQYF
TRBD1	TRBV10-3	TRBJ1-1	few	TGTGCCACCTCGGGACAGGGGGTTGGCACTGAAGCTTTCTTT	CATSGQGVGTEAFF
TRBD1	TRBV6-6	TRBJ1-2	.	TGTGCCAGCAGTTACTCGGGACAGGGGGCGCGGGATGGCTACACCTTC	CASSYSGQGARDGYTF
.	TRBV5-1	TRBJ2-2	few	TGCGCCAGCAGCCCGTCAGTTATAGCCACCGGGGAGCTGTTTTTT	CASSPSVIATGELFF
.	TRBV28	TRBJ2-7	.	TGTGCCAGCAGTTTGCAGGGACTCCTATACGAGCAGTACTTC	CASSLQGLLYEQYF
.	TRBV7-3	TRBJ1-1	.	TGTGCCAGCAGCTTAGCGGGACCGAGCGAGGCTTTCTTT	CASSLAGPSEAFF
.	TRBV29-1	TRBJ2-5	.	TGCAGCGGGGGCGGCGAGACCCAGTACTTC	CSGGGETQYF
TRBD2	TRBV5-1	TRBJ2-1	.	TGCGCCAGCAGCTTGAATCTAGCGGCTACCAATGAGCAGTTCTTC	CASSLNLAATNEQFF
TRBD1	TRBV6-1	TRBJ2-2	.	TGTGCCAGCATCGGACAGGGGACCGGGGAGCTGTTTTTT	CASIGQGTGELFF
TRBD2	TRBV9	TRBJ2-2	.	TGTGCCAGCAGCGTAGCGGCTAGCGGGATACTTGGCGGGGAGCTGTTTTTT	CASSVAASGILGGELFF
.	TRBV6-5	TRBJ2-7	.	TGTGCCAGCATCCCCACTAGGACCAGCTCCTACGAGCAGTACTTC	CASIPTRTSSYEQYF
.	TRBV19	TRBJ2-3	.	TGTGCCAGTAGTAAGTTGAGCCTCAGGGGCGCAACCGATACGCAGTATTTT	CASSKLSLRGATDTQYF
.	TRBV9	TRBJ2-5	.	TGTGCCAGCAGCGTAGGAGGGTTAGGGGAGACCCAGTACTTC	CASSVGGLGETQYF
.	TRBV18	TRBJ2-3	few	TGTGCCAGCTCAGCGGGACTTAAAGGGGATACGCAGTATTTT	CASSAGLKGDTQYF
.	TRBV18	TRBJ1-1	.	TGTGCCAGCTCAGAGGGTAACAGGGAAGAGGCTGAAGCTTTCTTT	CASSEGNREEAEAFF
.	TRBV6-5	TRBJ2-7	.	TGTGCCAGCAGTTACTCCTCGACAGCCTACGAGCAGTACTTC	CASSYSSTAYEQYF
TRBD1	TRBV18	TRBJ1-2	.	TGTGCCAGCTCACCCAGACAGGGTCCTCCTGATGGCTACACCTTC	CASSPRQGPPDGYTF
.	TRBV5-1	TRBJ2-6	few	TGCGCCAGCAGCTTTTACTCTGGGGCCAACGTCCTGACTTTC	CASSFYSGANVLTF
TRBD1	TRBV28	TRBJ2-1	once	TGTGCCAGCAGTTCAGGGGGACAGGGCTACAATGAGCAGTTCTTC	CASSSGGQGYNEQFF
TRBD1	TRBV7-8	TRBJ1-3	.	TGTGCCAGCAGCTTAAACAGGGGATCTGGAAACACCATATATTTT	CASSLNRGSGNTIYF
.	TRBV10-3	TRBJ2-5	.	TGTGCCATCAACGGAGGGCCCCTGGAGACCCAGTACTTC	CAINGGPLETQYF
.	TRBV2	TRBJ1-6	few	TGTGCCAGCAGTAGGAGGAGGGAGGACTTGGCACCCCTCCACTTT	CASSRRREDLAPLHF
.	TRBV19	TRBJ1-1	.	TGTGCCAGTAAGGACAGTATGAACACTGAAGCTTTCTTT	CASKDSMNTEAFF
.	TRBV7-9	TRBJ2-7	.	TGTGCCAGCAGCCCGGGACTCCCGGTCCACGAGCAGTACTTC	CASSPGLPVHEQYF
.	TRBV9	TRBJ2-6	.	TGTGCCAGCAGCGTAGTAGGAGGGGGGGCTGGGGCCAACGTCCTGACTTTC	CASSVVGGGAGANVLTF
TRBD2	TRBV4-3	TRBJ2-3	.	TGCGCCAGCAGCCAAGATCCAAGCGGGAGAAGAGATACGCAGTATTTT	CASSQDPSGRRDTQYF
TRBD1	TRBV29-1	TRBJ2-7	.	TGCAGCGGGAAGGGGGCAGGGGAGCAGTACTTC	CSGKGAGEQYF
TRBD2	TRBV5-1	TRBJ2-7	.	TGCGCCAGCAGCTTGGCCGCTCGCCTAGCGGGAAGCGAGCAGTACTTC	CASSLAARLAGSEQYF
.	TRBV4-3	TRBJ1-2	.	TGCGCCAGCAGCCAAGATCATGGCGGGGACGGAGGCTATGGCTACACCTTC	CASSQDHGGDGGYGYTF
.	TRBV27	TRBJ1-1	.	TGTGCCAGCAGTTTTCATGGGGTTTACGGGACGGGGGGTTACACTGAAGCTTTCTTT	CASSFHGVYGTGGYTEAFF
TRBD1	TRBV6-6	TRBJ2-5	.	TGTGCCAGCAGCACCACAGGGGGCCATGAGACCCAGTACTTC	CASSTTGGHETQYF
.	TRBV5-4	TRBJ2-1	.	TGTGCCAGCAGCCGTGGTCGGAGTACTACAATGGAGCAGTTCTTC	CASSRGRSTTMEQFF
.	TRBV4-3	TRBJ1-2	.	TGCGCCAGCAGCCAAGATCATATAGCTAACTATGGCTACACCTTC	CASSQDHIANYGYTF
.	TRBV19	TRBJ1-1	.	TGTGCCAGTAGTATTGGAGGAAGAAAGGACACTGAAGCTTTCTTT	CASSIGGRKDTEAFF
TRBD2	TRBV9	TRBJ2-5	.	TGTGCCAGCAGCGAGGCCGGGACTAGCGGGAGGAGGGGAGAGACCCAGTACTTC	CASSEAGTSGRRGETQYF
TRBD2	TRBV2	TRBJ2-3	.	TGTGCCAGCAGGATAGCGGGAGTGGCGGATACGCAGTATTTT	CASRIAGVADTQYF
TRBD1	TRBV5-1	TRBJ2-7	.	TGCGCCAGCAGCTGGGGACAGGGGGCTTACGAGCAGTACTTC	CASSWGQGAYEQYF
.	TRBV2	TRBJ1-4	few	TGTGCCAGCAGTGAATATACAGGGGAAAAACTGTTTTTT	CASSEYTGEKLFF
.	TRBV28	TRBJ1-2	.	TGTGCCAGCAGTTCCCCCGCACCGGGGAGTAACTATGGCTACACCTTC	CASSSPAPGSNYGYTF
TRBD2	TRBV6-1	TRBJ2-4	.	TGTGCCAGCAGTCAGCGGGAGGGCCGGGGGAACATTCAGTACTTC	CASSQREGRGNIQYF
TRBD1	TRBV7-2	TRBJ2-1	.	TGTGCCAGCAGCCCTGGACAGGGGGCGCACAATGAGCAGTTCTTC	CASSPGQGAHNEQFF
.	TRBV19	TRBJ1-3	.	TGTGCCAGTAGTATAGCCGGCGGATTCTCTGGAAACACCATATATTTT	CASSIAGGFSGNTIYF
TRBD2	TRBV5-1	TRBJ2-7	.	TGCGCCAGCAGCTTCGGGCTAGCGGGGGGCCTCTCCTACGAGCAGTACTTC	CASSFGLAGGLSYEQYF
TRBD1	TRBV7-6	TRBJ1-6	once	TGTGCCAGCAGCTTAGGGGGACAGGGAGTTCGTTATTCACCCCTCCACTTT	CASSLGGQGVRYSPLHF
TRBD1	TRBV6-6	TRBJ2-1	.	TGTGCCAGCAGTTACTCAGGACAGGGGGTCTATGAGCAGTTCTTC	CASSYSGQGVYEQFF
.	TRBV7-2	TRBJ1-6	.	TGTGCCAGCAGCTTAGGTCACAGGGTTTTGAGGTCACCCCTCCACTTT	CASSLGHRVLRSPLHF
.	TRBV7-9	TRBJ2-3	.	TGTGCCAGCAGTTCGACGGGTGGGGATACGCAGTATTTT	CASSSTGGDTQYF
.	TRBV10-3	TRBJ1-5	.	TGTGCCATCAGTGAGGGGGGGGTGACGACTCAGCCCCAGCATTTT	CAISEGGVTTQPQHF
.	TRBV11-2	TRBJ2-5	once	TGTGCCAGCAGCATCGGGCAGGGGACAGAGACCCAGTACTTC	CASSIGQGTETQYF
.	TRBV4-3	TRBJ1-6	.	TGCGCCAGCAGCCAAGTTGGAGGGTCCGGTTCACCCCTCCACTTT	CASSQVGGSGSPLHF